This T cell receptor (beta chain) comes out of a study of OX40 agonist ivuxolimab in advanced cancers. This clone was picked up one time. The method was immunoSEQ multiplex PCR; TCRdb's version includes in-frame clones alone and lacks a portion of them. Altogether over 75,000 clones are present, around 90% being singletons, with the ten largest covering around 0.43%. Germline loops: CDR1 ENHRY, CDR2 SYGVKD. V lost 2 bases and J 8 bases, leaving 21 bases between the germline ends. The CDR3 totals 16 residues. The material sequenced was CD4+ or CD8+ T cells sorted from blood, taken in a trial of the OX40 agonist ivuxolimab. The chain recombines TRBV10-3 with TRBJ1-2; D perhaps matches TRBD1 (5 bases). This clonotype originated in an adult with an advanced solid tumor such as melanoma, head and neck, liver or kidney cancer. CDR3 coding DNA: TGTGCCATCAGTGAGCTCCGGGGCATCCCCAGCGGGGGCTACACCTTC. Residues: CAISELRGIPSGGYTF.